The rows below give T cell receptor beta chains drawn from one sample of a study of T cells in Graves' hyperthyroidism and ophthalmopathy. TCRdb re-derived calls from the multiplex PCR reads in MiXCR, one entry per CDR3 protein. There are about 400,000 distinct CDR3 sequences in the sample; about 15% occur only once, and roughly an eighth lies in the top ten. Sequencing was carried out using blood. All receptors come from a man between 18 and 29 years old with Graves' ophthalmopathy. The CDR3 runs from the conserved cysteine through the conserved F or W. The D gene is left open where the match is weak. Some rows have no size entry. The others give once, few or many, or a class for an expanded clone.

V	size	D	J	DNA	CDR3
TRBV30	few	TRBD1	TRBJ2-6	TGTGCCTGGAGTGAGGGACAGCCTGGGGCCAACGTCCTGACTTTC	CAWSEGQPGANVLTF
TRBV7-8	-	-	TRBJ2-5	TGTGCCAGCACACGGAGTGTAGAGACCCAGTACTTC	CASTRSVETQYF
TRBV12-3/TRBV12-4	many	TRBD2	TRBJ2-1	TGTGCCAGCACCCTTAGCGGGGGGGCCCTCAATGAGCAGTTCTTC	CASTLSGGALNEQFF
TRBV2	-	TRBD2	TRBJ2-5	TGTGCCACCGGGAGCGGGAGTACAAAGACCCAGTACTTC	CATGSGSTKTQYF
TRBV7-9	few	TRBD1	TRBJ1-4	TGTGCCAGCAGCGACAGGGCGGCTAATGAAAAACTGTTTTTT	CASSDRAANEKLFF
TRBV5-5	many	-	TRBJ2-1	TGTGCCAGCAGCTCGGGGCGGGGGCCCACCTACAATGAGCAGTTCTTC	CASSSGRGPTYNEQFF
TRBV4-2	-	-	TRBJ1-1	TGTGCCAGCAGCCACGGGGGGACATCCACTGAAGCTTTCTTT	CASSHGGTSTEAFF
TRBV12-3/TRBV12-4	many	-	TRBJ1-1	TGTGCCAGCAGTTGGAGGAGGGGAAGAGACACTGAAGCTTTCTTT	CASSWRRGRDTEAFF
TRBV6-5	few	-	TRBJ1-1	TGTGCCAGCAGTTACTCGATTGGGTCAGGTGAAGCTTTCTTT	CASSYSIGSGEAFF
TRBV29-1	-	-	TRBJ2-6	TGCAGCGTTGAGGGACCGTTGTCGGGGGCAAGCTCTGGGGCCAACGTCCTGACTTTC	CSVEGPLSGASSGANVLTF
TRBV12-3/TRBV12-4	-	TRBD2	TRBJ2-3	TGTGCCAGCAGTACCTCTCGTAGGACTAGCGGGGGCCGGGGCACAGATACGCAGTATTTT	CASSTSRRTSGGRGTDTQYF
TRBV11-1	many	-	TRBJ2-3	TGTGCCAGCAGCGCTGACAGGAGCACAGATACGCAGTATTTT	CASSADRSTDTQYF
TRBV6-1	few	-	TRBJ1-3	TGTGCCAGCAGGAGGGGAGGGAGAAACACCATATATTTT	CASRRGGRNTIYF
TRBV27	-	-	TRBJ2-3	TGTGCCAGCAGTCCTTACGTAGGGACAGATACGCAGTATTTT	CASSPYVGTDTQYF
TRBV10-3	-	-	TRBJ1-5	TGTGCCATCAGTGAGTCGTGGGATGGGCAGCCCCAGCATTTT	CAISESWDGQPQHF
TRBV4-2	-	-	TRBJ2-5	TGTGCCAGCAGCCATCTCGAGCGGGACCAAGAGACCCAGTACTTC	CASSHLERDQETQYF
TRBV12-3/TRBV12-4	many	TRBD2	TRBJ2-1	TGTGCCAGCAGTTATGTGAGCGGGGGGCAATACAATGAGCAGTTCTTC	CASSYVSGGQYNEQFF
TRBV20-1	-	TRBD1	TRBJ1-2	TGCAGTGCCGACAGGGGAGGCTATGGCTACACCTTC	CSADRGGYGYTF
TRBV11-3	many	TRBD2	TRBJ2-1	TGTGCCAGCAGCTCGCGGGGGGGCCACAATGAGCAGTTCTTC	CASSSRGGHNEQFF
TRBV27	-	TRBD1	TRBJ1-2	TGTGCCAGCAGTTGGGCAGGGGGCACGGGGGGCTACACCTTC	CASSWAGGTGGYTF
TRBV7-2	many	TRBD2	TRBJ2-4	TGTGCCAGCAGCCCTGGGACTAGCGGGGGGGTAAAAAACATTCAGTACTTC	CASSPGTSGGVKNIQYF
TRBV3-1	few	TRBD1	TRBJ2-2	TGTGCCAGCAGCCGGCCAGGGGGCCAGGCCGGGGAGCTGTTTTTT	CASSRPGGQAGELFF
TRBV24-1	-	-	TRBJ2-3	TGTGCCACCAGTGATTTGGACAGGTCCCTCACAGATACGCAGTATTTT	CATSDLDRSLTDTQYF
TRBV6-1	few	-	TRBJ1-5	TGTGCCAGCAGTTGGAACAGAGATAGCAATCAGCCCCAGCATTTT	CASSWNRDSNQPQHF
TRBV7-9	many	-	TRBJ2-7	TGTGCCAGCAGCTTACTGGGCAACGAGCAGTACTTC	CASSLLGNEQYF
TRBV6-1	many	-	TRBJ1-6	TGTGCCAGCAGTGAAGTGACAGCACTTAATTCACCCCTCCACTTT	CASSEVTALNSPLHF
TRBV10-3	-	TRBD2	TRBJ2-6	TGTGCCATCAGTTTACTAGCGGGAGGCTCTGGGGCCAACGTCCTGACTTTC	CAISLLAGGSGANVLTF
TRBV7-2	many	TRBD2	TRBJ2-1	TGTGCCAGCAGCCCCGGGACTAGCGGGGGGGCGCTGTACAATGAGCAGTTCTTC	CASSPGTSGGALYNEQFF
TRBV20-1	many	TRBD2	TRBJ2-7	TGCAGTGCTAGACACGGACTAGCGGGGACCTACGAGCAGTACTTC	CSARHGLAGTYEQYF
TRBV20-1	many	-	TRBJ2-5	TGCAGTGCTCGAGACCCGGAAATCCAAGAGACCCAGTACTTC	CSARDPEIQETQYF
TRBV7-8	few	-	TRBJ1-3	TGTGCCAGCAGCTTACACCGTGGTAGGATCTCTGGAAACACCATATATTTT	CASSLHRGRISGNTIYF
TRBV6-2/TRBV6-3	-	-	TRBJ2-2	TGTGCCAGCAGTTACTCGAGTCTGGACTACACCGGGGAGCTGTTTTTT	CASSYSSLDYTGELFF
TRBV7-9	few	-	TRBJ2-7	TGTGCCAGCAGCTTAAGTTCCAGGGCCTACGAGCAGTACTTC	CASSLSSRAYEQYF
TRBV6-1	few	-	TRBJ2-1	TGTGCCAGCAGAAACGTAGGCTACAATGAGCAGTTCTTC	CASRNVGYNEQFF
TRBV6-1	many	-	TRBJ1-5	TGTGCCAGCAGTTCGGGGGGCTATCAGCCCCAGCATTTT	CASSSGGYQPQHF
TRBV19	few	-	TRBJ2-6	TGTGCCAGTAGGTGGCGGGGTTATTCTGGGGCCAACGTCCTGACTTTC	CASRWRGYSGANVLTF
TRBV3-1	many	-	TRBJ2-1	TGTGCCAGCAGCCAAGCCCCTTCACAAACCTACAATGAGCAGTTCTTC	CASSQAPSQTYNEQFF
TRBV9	many	-	TRBJ1-1	TGTGCCAGCAGCGTAAAGGAGAACACTGAAGCTTTCTTT	CASSVKENTEAFF
TRBV12-3/TRBV12-4	many	-	TRBJ1-3	TGTGCCAGCAGCTTCTCTGGAAACACCATATATTTT	CASSFSGNTIYF
TRBV6-1	many	-	TRBJ1-1	TGTGCCAGCAATAGGTTAAAGAACACTGAAGCTTTCTTT	CASNRLKNTEAFF
TRBV11-1	-	-	TRBJ1-3	TGTGCCAGCAGCCAAAACAGGGAAGGCTCTGGAAACACCATATATTTT	CASSQNREGSGNTIYF
TRBV30	-	-	TRBJ1-3	TGTGCCTGGAGTGTTGCACCCCCTGGACTTGGCACCATATATTTT	CAWSVAPPGLGTIYF
TRBV3-1	many	TRBD2	TRBJ2-1	TGTGCCAGCAGCCAAGAAGCGGGAGGGCTTTACAATGAGCAGTTCTTC	CASSQEAGGLYNEQFF
TRBV5-1	many	TRBD1	TRBJ1-6	TGCGCCAGCAGCTTAGGGGGCCGTAATTCACCCCTCCACTTT	CASSLGGRNSPLHF